This T cell receptor (beta chain) was identified during a study of CD8+ T cells in alopecia areata. Sequencing templates came from extracted RNA that was reverse transcribed into cDNA. Some clones are missing from TCRdb's copy, which holds only in-frame ones; the method was immunoSEQ multiplex PCR. The sample shows about 200,000 clones, about three fifths of them seen only once. Punch biopsies of lesional scalp, plus peripheral blood, were taken from alopecia areata patients. It was from PBMCs that CD4+ and CD8+ T cells were sorted. CDR3 length: 15 residues. The V gene lost 1 base and the J gene lost 4 bases, with 14 bases spanning the gap. Per the germline V gene, CDR1 is SGHTA and CDR2 is FQGNSA.

The specimen comprised CD4+ T cells sorted from blood, sampled at week 0. The TCR sequence derives from a human donor with alopecia areata. J is TRBJ2-7 and V is TRBV7-2; tentatively, D is TRBD1 or TRBD2 (5 bases each). CDR3 coding DNA: TGTGCCAGCAGCTTAGGTCCCGGGACCAATTACGAGCAGTACTTC. Translation: CASSLGPGTNYEQYF.